The TCR beta chain under discussion was sequenced for a study of Ad26.COV2.S vaccination and SARS-CoV-2 variants. On the study more broadly: Once, or twice with 56 days between doses, Ad26.COV2.S was given intramuscularly. The study, taken as a whole, reports: Among vaccine recipients, spike-specific TCR breadth exceeded that of placebo recipients.

The treatment was: about 20 received Ad26.COV2.S at low or high dose, single or two shots; about 5 received placebo; per-sample allocation not given. Day 63 after the first injection of vaccine or placebo was the sampling time. About this clone: The antigen is not known.

Here immunoSEQ multiplex PCR was the method, and the copy in TCRdb shows in-frame clones only, minus some. The table lists about 400,000 clones, about four fifths of them singletons, with around 7.3% in the top ten. This TCR was recovered from a person between 18 and 65 years old who received the Ad26.COV2.S COVID-19 vaccine or a placebo. The material was peripheral blood, obtained in a trial of Ad26.COV2.S vaccine versus placebo.

The CDR3 bases are TGTGCCAGCAGCCGAGGACCTATGGACATCTATAATGAAAAACTGTTTTTT. It translates to CASSRGPMDIYNEKLFF. V usage is TRBV6-6 and J usage is TRBJ1-4, with D possibly being TRBD1 (5 bases). The CDR3 consists of 17 residues. Germline CDR1 MNHNY, CDR2 SVGAGI (reference sequence). Deletions cut 6 bases from V and 4 bases from J, with 21 bases between.